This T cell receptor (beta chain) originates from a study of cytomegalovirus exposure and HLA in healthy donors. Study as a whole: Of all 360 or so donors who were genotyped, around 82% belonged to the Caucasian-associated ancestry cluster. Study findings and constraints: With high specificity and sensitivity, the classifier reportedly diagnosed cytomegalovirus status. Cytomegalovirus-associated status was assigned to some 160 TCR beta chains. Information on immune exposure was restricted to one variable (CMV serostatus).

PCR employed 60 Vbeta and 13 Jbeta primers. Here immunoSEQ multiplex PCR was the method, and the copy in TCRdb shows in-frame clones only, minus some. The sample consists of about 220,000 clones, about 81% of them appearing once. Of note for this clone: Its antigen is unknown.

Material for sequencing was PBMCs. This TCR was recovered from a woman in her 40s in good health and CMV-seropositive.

CDR3 nucleotide sequence: TGTGCCAGCAGCCTTTCTAGCGCCAGCACAGATACGCAGTATTTT. As protein: CASSLSSASTDTQYF. The gene calls are TRBV7-9 and TRBJ2-3; TRBD2 is a possible D gene (6 bases). Germline V gives CDR1 SEHNR, CDR2 FQNEAQ (reference sequence). This CDR3 has 15 amino acids. Trimming left V 5 bases short and J 0 bases short, with 12 bases between.